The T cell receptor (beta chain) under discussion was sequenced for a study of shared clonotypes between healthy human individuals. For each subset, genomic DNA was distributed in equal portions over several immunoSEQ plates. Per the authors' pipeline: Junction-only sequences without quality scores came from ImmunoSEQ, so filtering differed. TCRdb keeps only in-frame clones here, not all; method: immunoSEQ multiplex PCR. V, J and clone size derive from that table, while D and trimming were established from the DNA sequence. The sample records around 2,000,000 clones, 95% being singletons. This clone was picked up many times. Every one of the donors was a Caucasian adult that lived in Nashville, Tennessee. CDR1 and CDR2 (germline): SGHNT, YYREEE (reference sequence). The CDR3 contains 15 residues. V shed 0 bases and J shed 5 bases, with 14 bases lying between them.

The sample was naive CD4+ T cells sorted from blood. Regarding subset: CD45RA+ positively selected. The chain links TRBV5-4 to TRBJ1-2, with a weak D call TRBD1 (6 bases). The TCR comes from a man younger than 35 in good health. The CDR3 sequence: CASSLEGGQRYGYTF. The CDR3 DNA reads TGTGCCAGCAGCTTGGAAGGGGGGCAGCGATATGGCTACACCTTC.